Each of the 8 T cell receptor beta chains below was sequenced from the same sample in a study of cytomegalovirus exposure and HLA in healthy donors. PCR employed 60 Vbeta and 13 Jbeta primers. Generated by immunoSEQ multiplex PCR, the TCRdb table keeps only in-frame clones and is missing some. The sample has some 190,000 clones, around 79% seen once. What was sequenced was PBMCs. These receptors originate from a woman between 50 and 59 years old in good health and CMV-seronegative.

This clone was recorded a few times. The chain couples TRBV11-2 to TRBJ2-7; TRBD1 matches at 8 bases. Germline assignment: CDR1 SGHAT and CDR2 FQNNGV. With 1 base clipped from V and 3 bases from J, the junction kept 5 bases outside the gene matches. The CDR3 sequence is 15 residues long. The CDR3 loop is CASSLVRQGIYEQYF. The DNA for the CDR3 is TGTGCCAGCAGCTTAGTGAGACAGGGGATCTACGAGCAGTACTTC.

The J gene is TRBJ1-4, the V gene TRBV11-2; unclear D gene. V gave up 4 bases and J gave up 8 bases, with 14 bases separating them. This CDR3 spans 14 amino acids. Germline CDR1 is SGHAT and CDR2 is FQNNGV. CDR3 residues: CASSSLGIGEKLFF. The DNA of the CDR3 is TGTGCCAGCAGCTCACTCGGGATCGGGGAAAAACTGTTTTTT.

The V call is TRBV21-1, the J call TRBJ2-1; TRBD1 is taken as the D call from the table, unchecked against the DNA. TRBV21-1 corresponds to a pseudogene. The CDR3 is 14 amino acids. CDR3 bases: TGTGCCAGCAGGACAGGCGGAAGATACAATGAGCAGTTCTTC. Protein: CASRTGGRYNEQFF.

This chain joins TRBV11-1 and TRBJ2-3; maybe TRBD2 (5 bases). Deletions cut 3 bases from V and 4 bases from J, with 8 bases between. CDR3 length equals 13 residues. Germline CDR1 and CDR2: SGHAT and FQDESV (reference sequence). This CDR3 reads CASSFLEADTQYF. CDR3 nucleotides: TGTGCCAGCAGCTTCTTGGAGGCAGATACGCAGTATTTT.

This clone was found a few times. The chain has TRBV7-2 and TRBJ1-6; D is possibly TRBD1 (5 bases). The germline V gene encodes CDR1 SGHTA and CDR2 FQGNSA. V was cut by 3 bases and J by 6 bases, with 9 bases left in between. This CDR3 region has 14 residues. The CDR3 DNA reads as TGTGCCAGCAGCTTGTCCAGGGCTAATTCACCCCTCCACTTT. This encodes CASSLSRANSPLHF.

The chain uses TRBV19 and TRBJ1-4; the D gene is possibly TRBD1 (6 bases). The germline V gene has CDR1 LNHDA and CDR2 SQIVND (reference sequence). The CDR3 is 14 amino acids. V lost 10 bases and J lost 8, with 20 bases in between. Here the CDR3 reads CATSRGADREKLFF. The CDR3 DNA is TGTGCCACCTCTCGGGGGGCCGATAGGGAAAAACTGTTTTTT.

V gene TRBV6-1 combines with J gene TRBJ1-2; weak D call: TRBD1 (5 bases). The V and J ends lost 6 bases and 4 bases respectively, with 15 bases between them. This CDR3 is built from 14 residues. Germline V gene lookup returns CDR1 MNHNS and CDR2 SASEGT. The CDR3 DNA sequence: TGTGCCAGCAGGGGGCGGGGGTCCTCCTATGGCTACACCTTC. Its protein product is CASRGRGSSYGYTF.

The rearrangement joins TRBV6-1 to TRBJ2-5, with TRBD1 matching over 9 bases. Germline V lookup: CDR1 MNHNS, CDR2 SASEGT. V lost 7 bases, J lost 5 bases, and 11 bases stayed unmatched. This CDR3 is built from 15 residues. The CDR3 reads CASIPSGDRAETQYF. In DNA, the CDR3 is TGTGCCAGCATCCCCTCGGGGGACAGGGCTGAGACCCAGTACTTC.